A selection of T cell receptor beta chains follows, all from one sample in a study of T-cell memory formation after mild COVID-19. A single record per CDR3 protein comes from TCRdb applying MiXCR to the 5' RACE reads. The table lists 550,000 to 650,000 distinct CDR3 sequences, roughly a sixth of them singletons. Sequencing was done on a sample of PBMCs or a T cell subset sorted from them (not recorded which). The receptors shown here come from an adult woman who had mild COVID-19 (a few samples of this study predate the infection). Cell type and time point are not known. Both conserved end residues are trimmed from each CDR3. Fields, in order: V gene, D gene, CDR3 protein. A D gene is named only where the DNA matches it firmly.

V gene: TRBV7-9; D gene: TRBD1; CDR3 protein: ASSLIRDSENIQY
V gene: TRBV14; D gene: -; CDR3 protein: ASSQFRGRNEQF
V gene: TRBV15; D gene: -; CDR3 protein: ATSRDRVGVGDTEAF
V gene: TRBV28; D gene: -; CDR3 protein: ASSLVQNQETQY
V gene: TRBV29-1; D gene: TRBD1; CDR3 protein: SVSETGIYEQY
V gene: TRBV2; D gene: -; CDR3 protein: ASSEFGGRTGELF
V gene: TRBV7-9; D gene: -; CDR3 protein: ASTPLAGYSNQPQH
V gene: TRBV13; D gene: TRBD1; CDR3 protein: ASSLVTGTGQETQY
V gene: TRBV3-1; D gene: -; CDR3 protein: ASSQVLGRAGAGQETQY
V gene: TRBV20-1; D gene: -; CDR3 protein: SARTSGDSSSPLH
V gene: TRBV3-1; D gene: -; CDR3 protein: ASSLARTGHIEQF
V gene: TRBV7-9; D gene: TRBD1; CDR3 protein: ASSLENRGETQY
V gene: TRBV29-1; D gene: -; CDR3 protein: SVVGGTNQPQH
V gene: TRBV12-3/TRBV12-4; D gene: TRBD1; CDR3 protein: ASKQGGAYEQY
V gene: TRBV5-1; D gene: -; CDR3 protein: ASSSEGGTYNEQF
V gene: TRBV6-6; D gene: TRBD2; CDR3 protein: ASSSKGLAGRETQY
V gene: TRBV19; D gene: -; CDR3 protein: ASSILNRETQY
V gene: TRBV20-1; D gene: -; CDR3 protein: SASGPGTTEAF
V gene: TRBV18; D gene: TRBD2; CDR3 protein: ATRGDLGGYEQY
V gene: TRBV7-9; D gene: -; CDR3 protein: ASSFLLTDTQY
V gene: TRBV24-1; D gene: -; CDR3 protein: ATSRVTDTQY
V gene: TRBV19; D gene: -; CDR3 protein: ASSIRSDSYEQY
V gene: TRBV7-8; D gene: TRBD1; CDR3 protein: ASSFRTGEETQY
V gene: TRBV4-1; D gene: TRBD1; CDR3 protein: ASSHRTPTGGTGDTEAF
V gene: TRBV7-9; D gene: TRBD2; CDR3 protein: ASSSKREGLYNEQF
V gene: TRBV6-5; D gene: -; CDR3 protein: ASSYSINGNTIY
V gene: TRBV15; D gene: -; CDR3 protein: ATSRDRAGDDYT
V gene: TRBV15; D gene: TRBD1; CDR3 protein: ATSRGRGGVNTEAF
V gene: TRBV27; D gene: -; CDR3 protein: ASSLIGVGF
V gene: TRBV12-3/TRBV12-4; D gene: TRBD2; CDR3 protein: ASSLARGGVPGELF
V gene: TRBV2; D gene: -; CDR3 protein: ASSRGAGNTGELF
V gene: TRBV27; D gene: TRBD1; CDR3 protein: ASSYLPQGATWNTEAF
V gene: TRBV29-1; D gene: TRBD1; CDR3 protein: SVETTGGLGDTQY
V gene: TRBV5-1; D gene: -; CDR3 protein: ASSPDSPSYNEQF
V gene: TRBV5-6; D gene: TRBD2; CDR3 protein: ASGAGAAEQF
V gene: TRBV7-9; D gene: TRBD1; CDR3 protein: ASSFGQGDVSNQPQH
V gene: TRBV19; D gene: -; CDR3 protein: ASSIGVSEQY
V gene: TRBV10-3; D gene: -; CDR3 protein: AIRDSSSYNEQF
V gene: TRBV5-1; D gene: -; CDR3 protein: ASSLGPSSKRAYNEQF
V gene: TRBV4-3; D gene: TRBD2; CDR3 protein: ASSQTGGPDEQY
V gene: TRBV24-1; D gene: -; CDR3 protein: ATSDPRTTAGEQY
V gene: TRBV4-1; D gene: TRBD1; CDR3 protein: ASSQQAAGTGVYEQY
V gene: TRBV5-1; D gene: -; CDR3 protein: ASSGRIGPLNEQF
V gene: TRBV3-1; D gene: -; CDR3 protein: ASSEMLAYSPKQF
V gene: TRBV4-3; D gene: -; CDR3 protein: ASSQENVAVGGYT
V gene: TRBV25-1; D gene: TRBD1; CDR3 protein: ASSVIQGATEQY
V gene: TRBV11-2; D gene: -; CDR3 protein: ASSLAYRSTDTQY
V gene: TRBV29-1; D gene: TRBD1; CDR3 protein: SVAGTGAGSYEQY
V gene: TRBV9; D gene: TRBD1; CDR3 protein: ASSPGGRNEKLF
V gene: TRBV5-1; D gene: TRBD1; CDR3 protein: ASSLSAGGGGTQY
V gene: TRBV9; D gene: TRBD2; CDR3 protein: ASSVVGLDGGELF
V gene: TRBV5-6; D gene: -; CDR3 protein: ASSFRRGSSYEQY
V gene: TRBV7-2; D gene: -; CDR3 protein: ASSKIGRLAYNEQF
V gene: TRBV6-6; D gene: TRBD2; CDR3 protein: ASRPPTSGSLREQY
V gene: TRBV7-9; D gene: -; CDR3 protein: ASSLNLVVTVTLSNTGELF